These 22 T cell receptor beta chains share one sample of origin, sequenced in a study of Ad26.COV2.S vaccination and SARS-CoV-2 variants (TCRdb year 2021). The library was generated by the immunoSEQ multiplex PCR assay. The source is immuneACCESS, and TCRdb retained only in-frame sequences with V and J called. Part of the clones is not carried over; for the studies checked, unresolved V genes explain less than half of this, and the remainder is unexplained. This sample lists around 250,000 clones; around 90% were detected once. Approximately 3% of the sample is in the top ten clones. Explained via the paper, the treatment or condition label denotes: roughly 18 received Ad26.COV2.S at low or high dose, single or two shots; a few received placebo; per-sample allocation not given. Repertoires of vaccine and placebo recipients were sequenced from samples collected on day 63 after the first injection.

The starting material was peripheral blood, obtained in a trial of Ad26.COV2.S vaccine versus placebo. All receptors derive from a person between 18 and 59 years old who received the Ad26.COV2.S COVID-19 vaccine or a placebo.

The J gene is TRBJ2-7, the V gene TRBV7-2, with 11 positions matching TRBD2. CDR1 SGHTA and CDR2 FQGNSA come from the germline V gene. The CDR3 is 16 amino acids. After removal of 3 bases from V and 2 bases from J, the junction contained 6 bases not matched to a gene. CDR3 DNA: TGTGCCAGCAGCTTGATAGCGGGGGGGAACCCCTACGAGCAGTACTTC. Amino acids: CASSLIAGGNPYEQYF.

J is TRBJ1-2 and V is TRBV30, with a tentative D call TRBD1 (6 bases). This CDR3 contains 13 residues. Deletions cut 3 bases from V and 6 bases from J, with 14 bases between. Germline-derived CDR1 and CDR2 are GTSNPN and SVGIG (reference sequence). CDR3 sequence (DNA): TGTGCCTGGAGGCCACGCGGGGGGCATGGCTACACCTTC. It is translated as CAWRPRGGHGYTF.

The chain carries TRBV5-6 and TRBJ2-1; D is perhaps TRBD2 (5 bases). Trimming took 1 base from V and 8 from J, leaving 19 bases between them. CDR1 and CDR2 from the germline V gene are SGHDT and YYEEEE. The CDR3 runs 16 residues. The CDR3 protein is CASSLKWKGRKDEQFF. CDR3 nucleotide sequence: TGTGCCAGCAGCTTGAAATGGAAAGGGAGAAAAGATGAGCAGTTCTTC.

This clone came up once. The chain joins TRBV7-9 to TRBJ2-1; maybe TRBD1 (6 bases). CDR1 and CDR2 (germline): SEHNR, FQNEAQ (reference sequence). The ends were cut back, 5 bases at V and 4 bases at J, with 24 bases in the middle. The CDR3 runs 18 residues. CDR3 sequence reads: CASSQQGQGSDSYNEQFF. CDR3 in DNA: TGTGCCAGCAGCCAGCAGGGGCAGGGATCAGACAGTTACAATGAGCAGTTCTTC.

Points on this clone: This sample includes further DNA sequences coding for the same CDR3. The genes are TRBV5-1 and TRBJ2-5, with 11 bases aligning to TRBD2. The CDR3 is made up of 15 amino acids. Germline trimming cut 2 bases from V and 5 bases from J; bases unmatched to any gene: 5. CDR1 and CDR2 from the germline V gene are SGHRS and YFSETQ. CDR3 sequence: CASSLGTSGGETQYF. The CDR3 coding sequence is TGCGCCAGCAGCTTAGGGACTAGCGGAGGGGAGACCCAGTACTTC.

The V and J genes are TRBV6-5 and TRBJ1-1; no firm D call. The CDR3 is made up of 13 amino acids. With 8 bases removed from V and 1 base from J, the gap between germline ends came to 11 bases. CDR1 and CDR2 (germline): MNHEY, SVGAGI. CDR3 residues: CASAFLPNTEAFF. CDR3 nucleotides: TGTGCCAGCGCCTTTTTACCGAACACTGAAGCTTTCTTT.

The chain is built from TRBV7-9 and TRBJ1-3, with D unresolved. CDR1 is SEHNR and CDR2 is FQNEAQ in the germline V gene (reference sequence). V was pared by 2 bases and J by 0 bases, with 8 bases between. The CDR3 is 15 amino acids. The CDR3 spells CASSLFQSSGNTIYF. Here the CDR3 DNA reads TGTGCCAGCAGCTTATTCCAAAGCTCTGGAAACACCATATATTTT.

The chain recombines TRBV6-5 with TRBJ1-2; D is perhaps TRBD1 (6 bases). Trimming stripped 6 bases from V and 2 bases from J, with 10 bases between. This CDR3 region has 13 residues. Germline V gene data show CDR1 as MNHEY and CDR2 as SVGAGI. This chain's CDR3 is CASRGGQNYGYTF. The CDR3 DNA is TGTGCCAGCAGGGGGGGACAAAACTATGGCTACACCTTC.

As for this clone: At one end, the junction sequence differs from germline, possibly due to a read error. The CDR3 bases are TGTGCCAGCAGCTTAGACGTCGGACTTAGGATGCATTTT. This sequence encodes CASSLDVGLRMHF. The chain couples TRBV7-8 to TRBJ2-3, with D maybe TRBD2 (5 bases). CDR1 is SGHVS and CDR2 is FQNEAQ in the germline V gene. This CDR3 has 13 residues. The whole variable domain, filled in from reference TRBV7-8 and TRBJ2-3, reads GAGVSQSPRYKVAKRGQDVALRCDPISGHVSLFWYQQALGQGPEFLTYFQNEAQLDKSGLPSDRFFAERPEGSVSTLKIQRTQQEDSAVYLCASSLDVGLRMHFGPGTRLTVL.

The CDR3 nucleotides read TGTGCCAGCAGGAGGGGTGGAGGCACAGATACGCAGTATTTT. This gives the protein CASRRGGGTDTQYF. V usage is TRBV3-1 (or the pseudogene TRBV3-2) and J usage is TRBJ2-3; the D call may be TRBD1 or TRBD2 (5 bases each). V shed 6 bases and J shed 1 base, with 11 bases lying between them. The CDR3 is 14 residues long. Germline loops: CDR1 LGHDT, CDR2 YNNKEL (reference sequence).

This clone came up once. The rearrangement links TRBV24-1 to TRBJ2-3; 7 bases map to TRBD2. J lost 4 bases, V lost 5 bases, and 5 bases had no gene match. Germline CDR1 is KGHDR and CDR2 is SFDVKD. CDR3 length: 14 amino acids. CDR3 protein: CATSVAGDPDTQYF. CDR3 coding DNA: TGTGCCACCAGTGTGGCGGGAGACCCAGATACGCAGTATTTT.

The chain uses TRBV6-1 and TRBJ2-7; D gene ambiguous. Trimming shortened V by 1 base and J by 7 bases, and 5 bases separated the two germline ends. The CDR3 is 11 residues long. Looked up from germline, CDR1 is MNHNS and CDR2 is SASEGT. DNA of the CDR3: TGTGCCAGCAGTGAAGGGTGGGAGCAGTACTTC. Translation gives CASSEGWEQYF.

The J gene is TRBJ2-2, the V gene TRBV6-4, with 7 positions matching TRBD1. This CDR3 has 14 amino acids. The V and J ends lost 6 bases and 4 bases, in that order; junction bases with no gene match: 5. Looked up from germline, CDR1 is MRHNA and CDR2 is SNTAGT. The CDR3 protein is CASREQGSTGELFF. The CDR3 region has the DNA TGTGCCAGCAGAGAACAGGGGAGCACCGGGGAGCTGTTTTTT.

This clone was observed once. V is TRBV7-2 and J is TRBJ2-4; D call uncertain. The CDR3 spans 12 residues. V was shortened by 4 bases and J by 6 bases, with 7 bases between the two germline ends. CDR1 is SGHTA and CDR2 is FQGNSA in the germline V gene. The CDR3 DNA sequence: TGTGCCAGCAGCTCATCTACAAACATTCAGTACTTC. It codes for CASSSSTNIQYF.

V usage is TRBV30 and J usage is TRBJ1-2, with D hard to call. V was trimmed by 4 bases and J by 8 bases, leaving 17 bases between them. The CDR3 has 13 amino acids. CDR1 GTSNPN and CDR2 SVGIG come from the germline V gene (reference sequence). CDR3 amino acids: CAWTRGVLAGYTF. Written as DNA, the CDR3 is TGTGCCTGGACCCGTGGGGTTTTAGCCGGCTACACCTTC.

The chain employs TRBV7-9 and TRBJ2-5; D ambiguous. Trimming left V 4 bases short and J 2 bases short, with 17 bases between. Germline V gene sequence: CDR1 SEHNR, CDR2 FQNEAQ (reference sequence). The CDR3 is 16 amino acids. This CDR3 is CASSSLAFDGQETQYF. CDR3 in DNA: TGTGCCAGCAGCTCGCTCGCGTTCGACGGACAAGAGACCCAGTACTTC.

This clone was counted once. The chain is built from TRBV7-8 and TRBJ2-3; D assignment may be TRBD1 or TRBD2 (5 bases each). The CDR3 covers 16 residues. Trimming stripped 0 bases from V and 0 bases from J, with 10 bases between. CDR1 and CDR2 from the germline V gene are SGHVS and FQNEAQ. CDR3 residues: CASSLAPRGSTDTQYF. The DNA of the CDR3 is TGTGCCAGCAGCTTAGCTCCGAGGGGAAGCACAGATACGCAGTATTTT. Full variable domain (outside the CDR3, taken from reference TRBV7-8 and TRBJ2-3): GAGVSQSPRYKVAKRGQDVALRCDPISGHVSLFWYQQALGQGPEFLTYFQNEAQLDKSGLPSDRFFAERPEGSVSTLKIQRTQQEDSAVYLCASSLAPRGSTDTQYFGPGTRLTVL.

The chain couples TRBV7-8 to TRBJ1-5, with unresolved D. CDR1 is SGHVS, CDR2 FQNEAQ, per germline. Deletions cut 0 bases from V and 4 bases from J, with 13 bases between. The CDR3 is made up of 16 amino acids. CDR3 DNA sequence: TGTGCCAGCAGCTTAGCGGTGGTTCCCATTAATCAGCCCCAGCATTTT. The encoded protein is CASSLAVVPINQPQHF. Full variable domain (outside the CDR3, taken from reference TRBV7-8 and TRBJ1-5): GAGVSQSPRYKVAKRGQDVALRCDPISGHVSLFWYQQALGQGPEFLTYFQNEAQLDKSGLPSDRFFAERPEGSVSTLKIQRTQQEDSAVYLCASSLAVVPINQPQHFGDGTRLSIL.

The chain uses TRBV7-9 and TRBJ1-2, with D possibly matching TRBD1 (6 bases). The germline CDR1 and CDR2 sequences are SEHNR and FQNEAQ (reference sequence). The CDR3 consists of 14 residues. Between the trimmed V and J ends, which lost 1 base and 4 bases, there was a span of 10 bases. The CDR3 reads CASSLDGTSYGYTF. In nucleotides, the CDR3 is TGTGCCAGCAGCTTAGACGGGACAAGCTATGGCTACACCTTC.

V is TRBV21-1 and J is TRBJ2-7; TRBD1 is the table's D call, not checked against the DNA. TRBV21-1 is annotated as a pseudogene. This CDR3 is built from 14 residues. The CDR3 spells CASSQEQGSYEQYV. The DNA for the CDR3 is TGTGCCAGCAGCCAGGAACAGGGATCCTACGAGCAGTACGTC.

Written as DNA, the CDR3 is TGTGCCAGTAGATTGGGACCGACGGTGGGCTCACCCCTCCACTTT. This codes for CASRLGPTVGSPLHF. The chain employs TRBV19 and TRBJ1-6; TRBD1 might be the D (5 bases). The germline V gene has CDR1 LNHDA and CDR2 SQIVND (reference sequence). CDR3 size: 15 residues. The V gene lost 6 bases and the J gene lost 10 bases, with 19 bases spanning the gap. The variable domain in full, with the rest retrieved from reference TRBV19 and TRBJ1-6, is DGGITQSPKYLFRKEGQNVTLSCEQNLNHDAMYWYRQDPGQGLRLIYYSQIVNDFQKGDIAEGYSVSREKKESFPLTVTSAQKNPTAFYLCASRLGPTVGSPLHFGNGTRLTVT.

In this sample, this clone turned up once. The chain has TRBV5-4 and TRBJ2-2; tentatively, D is TRBD1 (5 bases). CDR3 size: 15 residues. The ends were cut back, 4 bases at V and 1 base at J, with 11 bases in the middle. Germline assignment: CDR1 SGHNT and CDR2 YYREEE (reference sequence). The CDR3, as DNA: TGTGCCAGCAGCGTGGACACTCTGAACACCGGGGAGCTGTTTTTT. It is translated as CASSVDTLNTGELFF.